This is a list of T cell receptor beta chains from one sample in a study of beta chain features in type 1 diabetes. Only in-frame clones appear in the TCRdb table, and some are missing; sequencing was by immunoSEQ multiplex PCR. The sample includes around 260,000 clones, around 24% of them seen just once. The specimen was naive CD4+ T cells from blood. Source of these receptors: a woman in her twenties or thirties with type 1 diabetes. The CDR3 runs from the conserved cysteine through the conserved F or W. The D gene is left open where the match is weak. Not every row has a clone size; where given, it reads once, few, many or a size class.

TRBJ2-2	TRBV30	TRBD2	.	CAWSILADNTGELFF	TGTGCCTGGAGTATTCTAGCGGATAACACCGGGGAGCTGTTTTTT
TRBJ2-7	TRBV5-4	TRBD2	few	CASRLNGGLLDF	TGTGCCAGCAGACTCAACGGGGGACTACTGGATTTC
TRBJ2-5	TRBV5-6	.	.	CASSRPVVGGETQYF	TGTGCCAGCAGCCGTCCGGTCGTGGGGGGAGAGACCCAGTACTTC
TRBJ2-3	TRBV20-1	.	.	CTVSSTDTQYF	TGCACAGTTTCTAGCACAGATACGCAGTATTTT
TRBJ1-5	TRBV30	.	.	CAWSLMDWEQGPHQPQHF	TGTGCCTGGAGTTTAATGGATTGGGAACAGGGCCCGCATCAGCCCCAGCATTTT
TRBJ2-7	TRBV4-1	TRBD1	few	CASSQDHRQGVYEQYF	TGCGCCAGCAGCCAAGATCATAGACAGGGGGTCTACGAGCAGTACTTC
TRBJ1-5	TRBV30	.	.	CAWSGAGFLLQPQHF	TGTGCCTGGAGTGGTGCGGGGTTCTTGTTGCAGCCCCAGCATTTT
TRBJ1-3	TRBV29-1	.	.	CSVRGSGNTIYF	TGCAGCGTTCGAGGGTCTGGAAACACCATATATTTT
TRBJ1-2	TRBV5-6	.	few	CASSLRAEGNGYTF	TGTGCCAGCAGCTTGCGCGCGGAGGGGAATGGCTACACCTTC
TRBJ2-3	TRBV18	.	.	CASSPYRENTQYF	TGTGCCAGCTCACCCTACAGGGAGAATACGCAGTATTTT
TRBJ2-3	TRBV5-1	.	few	CASSLVLALEDTQYF	TGCGCCAGCAGCTTGGTGTTAGCCCTAGAAGATACGCAGTATTTT
TRBJ2-1	TRBV29-1	TRBD2	few	CSVVRLAGDNRNHYNEQFF	TGCAGCGTTGTTCGGCTAGCGGGAGACAACCGGAATCACTACAATGAGCAGTTCTTC
TRBJ2-3	TRBV4-2	TRBD2	.	CASSHPGGSSTDTQYF	TGTGCCAGCAGCCACCCCGGGGGGTCATCCACAGATACGCAGTATTTT
TRBJ1-1	TRBV13	.	.	CASTLPGGNTEAFF	TGTGCCAGCACCCTCCCCGGAGGGAACACTGAAGCTTTCTTT
TRBJ2-1	TRBV30	TRBD2	few	CAWSELSAGAGYEQFF	TGTGCCTGGAGTGAATTATCAGCGGGAGCGGGCTATGAGCAGTTCTTC
TRBJ1-3	TRBV28	.	.	CASTGSSGNTIYF	TGTGCCAGCACGGGGTCCTCTGGAAACACCATATATTTT
TRBJ2-7	TRBV4-1	.	.	CASSQDGRAYEQYF	TGCGCCAGCAGCCAAGATGGCAGGGCCTACGAGCAGTACTTC
TRBJ1-1	TRBV28	.	few	CASSAPGESPRRAFF	TGTGCCAGCAGTGCCCCAGGGGAGTCCCCACGAAGGGCTTTCTTT
TRBJ2-7	TRBV6-5	TRBD1	few	CASSYSDRDHEQYF	TGTGCCAGCAGTTACTCTGACAGGGACCACGAGCAGTACTTC
TRBJ2-1	TRBV5-1	TRBD2	.	CASNSGTSGYNEQFF	TGCGCCAGTAATTCCGGGACTAGCGGCTACAATGAGCAGTTCTTC
TRBJ2-1	TRBV25-1	.	few	CASSAGFRGGGDEQFF	TGTGCCAGCTCCGCGGGGTTCCGAGGGGGCGGCGATGAGCAGTTCTTC
TRBJ2-1	TRBV5-1	TRBD2	.	CASSLGLAGEQFF	TGCGCCAGCAGCTTGGGACTAGCGGGAGAGCAGTTCTTC
TRBJ1-1	TRBV30	.	few	CACLEAEAFF	TGTGCCTGTCTAGAGGCTGAAGCTTTCTTT
TRBJ1-2	TRBV6-6	.	.	CASSYSEGGRDGYTF	TGTGCCAGCAGTTACTCGGAGGGGGGGAGGGATGGCTACACCTTC
TRBJ1-1	TRBV7-9	.	few	CASSLGRHSSNTEAFF	TGTGCCAGCAGCTTGGGCCGACACTCCTCAAACACTGAAGCTTTCTTT
TRBJ1-1	TRBV7-9	.	.	CASSLGTLNTEAFF	TGTGCCAGCAGCCTCGGGACACTGAACACTGAAGCTTTCTTT
TRBJ2-1	TRBV29-1	TRBD1	.	CSVVSTGGSYNEQFF	TGCAGCGTTGTCTCGACAGGGGGCTCCTACAATGAGCAGTTCTTC
TRBJ2-7	TRBV20-1	.	.	CSARQGPEQYF	TGCAGTGCTAGACAGGGCCCCGAGCAGTACTTC
TRBJ2-3	TRBV18	TRBD1	.	CASSPNRGDDTQYF	TGTGCCAGCTCCCCAAACAGGGGTGACGATACGCAGTATTTT
TRBJ1-1	TRBV28	.	.	CASSLQMDTEAFF	TGTGCCAGCAGTCTCCAGATGGACACTGAAGCTTTCTTT
TRBJ2-5	TRBV5-1	TRBD1	.	CASSETTGIQETQYF	TGCGCCAGCAGCGAAACGACAGGGATCCAAGAGACCCAGTACTTC
TRBJ2-7	TRBV30	TRBD2	.	CAWSNGGSSYEQYF	TGTGCCTGGAGTAACGGGGGGAGCTCCTACGAGCAGTACTTC
TRBJ1-2	TRBV4-1	TRBD1	.	CASSQDGQGVNYGYTF	TGCGCCAGCAGCCAAGACGGACAGGGGGTGAACTATGGCTACACCTTC
TRBJ2-2	TRBV15	TRBD1	.	CATSRGTGGTGELFF	TGTGCCACCAGCAGAGGGACAGGGGGAACCGGGGAGCTGTTTTTT
TRBJ2-1	TRBV4-1	TRBD2	.	CASSRFRAGGSNEQFF	TGCGCCAGCAGCCGTTTCCGGGCGGGGGGTTCCAATGAGCAGTTCTTC
TRBJ1-1	TRBV6-6	.	.	CASLATEAFF	TGTGCCAGCTTAGCTACTGAAGCTTTCTTT
TRBJ2-5	TRBV30	TRBD1	.	CAWSAGTGIETQYF	TGTGCCTGGAGTGCTGGGACAGGTATAGAGACCCAGTACTTC
TRBJ2-5	TRBV4-2	TRBD1	.	CASSQTGGSGQIQETQYF	TGTGCCAGCAGCCAAACTGGGGGATCGGGACAGATACAAGAGACCCAGTACTTC
TRBJ2-2	TRBV5-1	.	.	CASSLRSVTGELFF	TGCGCCAGCAGCTTGCGTAGTGTCACCGGGGAGCTGTTTTTT
TRBJ1-5	TRBV9	.	few	CASSDGRNNQPQHF	TGTGCCAGCAGCGACGGCAGGAACAATCAGCCCCAGCATTTT
TRBJ2-1	TRBV15	.	.	CATSGAYEPSNEQFF	TGTGCCACCAGCGGGGCCTACGAGCCCTCCAATGAGCAGTTCTTC
TRBJ2-1	TRBV25-1	.	.	CASSDFLNEQFF	TGTGCCAGCAGTGATTTTTTAAATGAGCAGTTCTTC